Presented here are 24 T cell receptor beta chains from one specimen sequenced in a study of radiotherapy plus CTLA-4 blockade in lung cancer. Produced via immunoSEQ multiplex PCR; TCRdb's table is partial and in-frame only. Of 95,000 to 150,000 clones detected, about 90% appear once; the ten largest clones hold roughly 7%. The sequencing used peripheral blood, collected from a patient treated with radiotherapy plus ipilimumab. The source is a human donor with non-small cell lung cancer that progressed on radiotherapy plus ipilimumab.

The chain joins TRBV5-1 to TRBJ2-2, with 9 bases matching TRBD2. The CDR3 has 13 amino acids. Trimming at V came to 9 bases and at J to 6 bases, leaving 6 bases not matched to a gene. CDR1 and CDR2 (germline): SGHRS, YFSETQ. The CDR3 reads CATRLAGAGELFF. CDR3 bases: TGCGCCACAAGATTAGCGGGAGCCGGGGAGCTGTTTTTT. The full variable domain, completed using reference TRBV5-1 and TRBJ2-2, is KAGVTQTPRYLIKTRGQQVTLSCSPISGHRSVSWYQQTPGQGLQFLFEYFSETQRNKGNFPGRFSGRQFSNSRSEMNVSTLELGDSALYLCATRLAGAGELFFGEGSRLTVL.

The CDR3 reads CASSYAGGIGQPQHF. The CDR3 DNA reads TGTGCCAGCAGTTACGCAGGGGGCATTGGTCAGCCCCAGCATTTT. The V gene is TRBV6-5, the J gene TRBJ1-5; 8 bases match TRBD1. Looked up from germline, CDR1 is MNHEY and CDR2 is SVGAGI. The CDR3 consists of 15 residues. Trimming removed 2 bases from V and 6 bases from J; junction bases left unmatched: 6.

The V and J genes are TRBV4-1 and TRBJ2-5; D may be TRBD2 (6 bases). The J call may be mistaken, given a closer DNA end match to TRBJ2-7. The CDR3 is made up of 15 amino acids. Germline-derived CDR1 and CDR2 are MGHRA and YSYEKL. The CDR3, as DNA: TGCGCCAGCAGCCCAACGGGGGTGAGAAACTACGAGCAGTACTTC. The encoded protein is CASSPTGVRNYEQYF.

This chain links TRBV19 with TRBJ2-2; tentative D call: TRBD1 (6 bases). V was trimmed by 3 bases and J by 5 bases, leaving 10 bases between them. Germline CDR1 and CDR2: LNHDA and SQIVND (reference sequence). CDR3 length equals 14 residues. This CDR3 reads CASSIGRGTGELFF. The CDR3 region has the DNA TGTGCCAGTAGTATCGGCAGGGGAACCGGGGAGCTGTTTTTT.

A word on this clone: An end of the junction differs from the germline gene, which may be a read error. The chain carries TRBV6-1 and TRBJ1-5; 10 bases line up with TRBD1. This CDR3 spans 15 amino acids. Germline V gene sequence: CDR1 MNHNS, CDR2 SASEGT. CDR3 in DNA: TGTGCCAGCAGTGTCTTGACAGGGGGCAAACAGCCCCAGCATTTT. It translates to CASSVLTGGKQPQHF.

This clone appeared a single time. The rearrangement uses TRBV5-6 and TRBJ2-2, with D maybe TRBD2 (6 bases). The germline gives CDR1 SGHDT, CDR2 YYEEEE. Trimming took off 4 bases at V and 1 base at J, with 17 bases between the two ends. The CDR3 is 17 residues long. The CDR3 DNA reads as TGTGCCAGCAGCGGGAGGAAAGCAGCAGGGAACACCGGGGAGCTGTTTTTT. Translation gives CASSGRKAAGNTGELFF.

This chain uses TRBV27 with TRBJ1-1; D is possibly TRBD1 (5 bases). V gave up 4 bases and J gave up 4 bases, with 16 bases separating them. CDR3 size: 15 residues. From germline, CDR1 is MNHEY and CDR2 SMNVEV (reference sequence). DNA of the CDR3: TGTGCCAGCAGTTCGAGTCAGGGTAGTAGCACTGAAGCTTTCTTT. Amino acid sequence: CASSSSQGSSTEAFF.

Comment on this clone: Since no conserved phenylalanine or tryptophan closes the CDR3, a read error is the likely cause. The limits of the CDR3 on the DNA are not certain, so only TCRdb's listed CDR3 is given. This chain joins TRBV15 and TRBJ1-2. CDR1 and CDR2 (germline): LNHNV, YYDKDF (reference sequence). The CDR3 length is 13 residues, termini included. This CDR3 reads CATSRDYELLSSS.

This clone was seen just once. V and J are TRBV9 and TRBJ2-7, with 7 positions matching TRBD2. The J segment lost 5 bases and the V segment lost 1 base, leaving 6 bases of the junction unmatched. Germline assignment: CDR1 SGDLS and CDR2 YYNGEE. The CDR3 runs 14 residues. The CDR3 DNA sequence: TGTGCCAGCAGCGTACCCGGGGGGAAAAACGAGCAGTACTTC. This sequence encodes CASSVPGGKNEQYF. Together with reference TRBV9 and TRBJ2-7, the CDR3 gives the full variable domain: DSGVTQTPKHLITATGQRVTLRCSPRSGDLSVYWYQQSLDQGLQFLIQYYNGEERAKGNILERFSAQQFPDLHSELNLSSLELGDSALYFCASSVPGGKNEQYFGPGTRLTVT.

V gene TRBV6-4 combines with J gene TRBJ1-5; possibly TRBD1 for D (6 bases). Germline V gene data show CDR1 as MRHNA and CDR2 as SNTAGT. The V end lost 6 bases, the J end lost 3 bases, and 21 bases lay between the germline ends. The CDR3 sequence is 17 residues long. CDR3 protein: CASSAPWVGGYNQPQHF. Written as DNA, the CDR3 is TGTGCCAGCAGCGCCCCCTGGGTAGGGGGGTACAATCAGCCCCAGCATTTT.

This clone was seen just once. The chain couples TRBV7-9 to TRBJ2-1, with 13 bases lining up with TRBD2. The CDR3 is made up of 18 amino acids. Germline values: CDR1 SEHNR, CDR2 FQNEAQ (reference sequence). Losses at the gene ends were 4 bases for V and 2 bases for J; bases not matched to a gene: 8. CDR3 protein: CASSSQGLAGRTYNEQFF. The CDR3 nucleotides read TGTGCCAGCAGCTCCCAGGGACTAGCGGGACGTACCTACAATGAGCAGTTCTTC.

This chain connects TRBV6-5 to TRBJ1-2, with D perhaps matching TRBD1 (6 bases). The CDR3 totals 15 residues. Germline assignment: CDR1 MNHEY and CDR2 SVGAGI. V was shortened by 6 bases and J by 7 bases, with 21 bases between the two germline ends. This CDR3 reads CASRNAGLQGIGYTF. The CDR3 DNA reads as TGTGCCAGCAGAAATGCAGGCTTACAGGGTATTGGCTACACCTTC.

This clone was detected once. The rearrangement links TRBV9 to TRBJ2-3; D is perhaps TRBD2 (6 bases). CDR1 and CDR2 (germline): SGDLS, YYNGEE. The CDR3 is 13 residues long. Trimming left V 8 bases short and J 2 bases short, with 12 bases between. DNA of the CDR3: TGTGCCAGTGGGGAGGCGGCCACAGATACGCAGTATTTT. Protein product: CASGEAATDTQYF.

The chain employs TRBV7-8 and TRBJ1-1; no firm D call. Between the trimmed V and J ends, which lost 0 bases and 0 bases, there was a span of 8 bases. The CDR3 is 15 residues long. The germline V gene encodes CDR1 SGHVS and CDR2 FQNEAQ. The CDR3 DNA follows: TGTGCCAGCAGCTTAGCGGCGGAAATGAACACTGAAGCTTTCTTT. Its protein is CASSLAAEMNTEAFF.

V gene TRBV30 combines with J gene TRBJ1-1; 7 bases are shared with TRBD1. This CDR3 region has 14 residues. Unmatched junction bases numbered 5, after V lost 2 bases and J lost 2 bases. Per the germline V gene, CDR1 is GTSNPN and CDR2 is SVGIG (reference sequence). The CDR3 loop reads CAWSTDRQNTEAFF. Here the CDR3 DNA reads TGTGCCTGGAGTACGGACAGGCAAAACACTGAAGCTTTCTTT. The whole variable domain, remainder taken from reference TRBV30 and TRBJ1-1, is SQTIHQWPATLVQPVGSPLSLECTVEGTSNPNLYWYRQAAGRGLQLLFYSVGIGQISSEVPQNLSASRPQDRQFILSSKKLLLSDSGFYLCAWSTDRQNTEAFFGQGTRLTVV.

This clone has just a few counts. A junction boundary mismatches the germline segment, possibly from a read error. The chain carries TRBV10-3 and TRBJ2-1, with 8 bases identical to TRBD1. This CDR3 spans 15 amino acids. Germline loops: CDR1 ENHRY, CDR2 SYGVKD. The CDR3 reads CASSEKTGAGDEQFF. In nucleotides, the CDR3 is TGTGCCAGCAGTGAGAAGACAGGGGCGGGCGATGAGCAGTTCTTC.

In DNA, the CDR3 is TGTGCCAGCAGCCAACGAAACCCGGGACAGAGGTCCACTGAAGCTTTCTTT. As protein: CASSQRNPGQRSTEAFF. The chain recombines TRBV14 with TRBJ1-1; 7 bases align to TRBD1. Germline assignment: CDR1 SGHDN and CDR2 FVKESK. Germline trimming cut 2 bases from V and 4 bases from J; bases unmatched to any gene: 13. The CDR3 is 17 residues long.

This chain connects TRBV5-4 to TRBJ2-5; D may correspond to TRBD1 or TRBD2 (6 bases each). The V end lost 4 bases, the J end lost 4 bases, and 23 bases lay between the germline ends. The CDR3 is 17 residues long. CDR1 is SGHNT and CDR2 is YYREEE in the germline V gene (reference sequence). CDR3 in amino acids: CASSPRGRGEVAETQYF. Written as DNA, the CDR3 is TGTGCCAGCAGCCCACGGGGTAGGGGGGAAGTGGCAGAGACCCAGTACTTC.

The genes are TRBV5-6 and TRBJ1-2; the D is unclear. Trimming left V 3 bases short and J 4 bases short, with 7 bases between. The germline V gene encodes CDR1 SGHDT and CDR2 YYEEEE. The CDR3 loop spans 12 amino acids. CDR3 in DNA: TGTGCCAGCAGCTCGGACCTCTATGGCTACACCTTC. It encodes CASSSDLYGYTF.

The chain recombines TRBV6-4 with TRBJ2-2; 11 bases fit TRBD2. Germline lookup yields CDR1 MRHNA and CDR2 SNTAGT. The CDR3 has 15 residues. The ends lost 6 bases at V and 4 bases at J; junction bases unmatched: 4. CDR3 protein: CASRALAGATGELFF. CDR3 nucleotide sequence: TGTGCCAGCAGGGCACTAGCGGGAGCCACCGGGGAGCTGTTTTTT.

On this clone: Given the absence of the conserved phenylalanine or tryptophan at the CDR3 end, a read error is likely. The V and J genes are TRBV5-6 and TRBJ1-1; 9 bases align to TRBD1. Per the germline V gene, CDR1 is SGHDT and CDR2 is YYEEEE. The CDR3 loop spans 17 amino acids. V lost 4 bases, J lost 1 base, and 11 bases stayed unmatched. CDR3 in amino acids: CASSGWDRARENTEAFL. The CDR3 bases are TGTGCCAGCAGCGGCTGGGACAGGGCACGGGAGAACACTGAAGCTTTCCTT.

The CDR3 spells CASSTGSGGNIQYF. The CDR3 DNA is TGTGCCAGTAGTACCGGATCAGGAGGCAACATTCAGTACTTC. V gene TRBV19 combines with J gene TRBJ2-4; D might be TRBD2 (5 bases). CDR1 is LNHDA and CDR2 is SQIVND in the germline V gene (reference sequence). The CDR3 is 14 residues long. V was trimmed by 4 bases and J by 7 bases, leaving 14 bases between them.

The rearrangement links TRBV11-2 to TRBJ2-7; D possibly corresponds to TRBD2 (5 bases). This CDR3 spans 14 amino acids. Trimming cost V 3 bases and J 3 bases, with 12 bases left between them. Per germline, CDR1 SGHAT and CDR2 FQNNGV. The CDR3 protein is CASSLGKAVYEQYF. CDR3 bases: TGTGCCAGCAGCTTGGGGAAAGCGGTCTACGAGCAGTACTTC.

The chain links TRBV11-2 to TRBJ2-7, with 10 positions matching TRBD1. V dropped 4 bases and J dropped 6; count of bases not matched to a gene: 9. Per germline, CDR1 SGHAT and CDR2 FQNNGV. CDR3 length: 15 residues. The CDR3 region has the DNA TGTGCCAGCAGCTATCGGGACAGGGGCGCACCCGAGCAGTACTTC. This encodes CASSYRDRGAPEQYF.